The 3 T cell receptor beta chains listed next were all sequenced from one sample in a study of blood T cells in healthy people across ages. Together with a sample-barcoded 5' primer, a J-beta primer mix was included in a second PCR lasting roughly 6 to 12 cycles. TCRdb itself ran the 5' RACE reads through MiXCR, one entry per CDR3 protein. The table lists roughly 1.6 million distinct CDR3 sequences, roughly 32% of them singletons. Input material: blood. The receptors were sampled from a woman in her twenties or thirties in good health.

V and J are TRBV11-1 and TRBJ1-2; D possibly corresponds to TRBD1 (5 bases). The germline CDR1 and CDR2 sequences are SGHAT and FQDESV (reference sequence). CDR3 size: 14 residues. Trimming cost V 3 bases and J 2 bases, with 10 bases left between them. The CDR3 DNA sequence: TGTGCCAGCAGCTTGGGACTCGGCAACTATGGCTACACCTTC. As protein: CASSLGLGNYGYTF.

Only a few counts were recorded for this clonotype. The chain uses TRBV18 and TRBJ1-1; unclear D gene. V lost 6 bases and J 3 bases, leaving 17 bases between the germline ends. In germline, CDR1 is KGHSH, CDR2 LQKENI. CDR3 length: 15 residues. In nucleotides, the CDR3 is TGTGCCAGCTCTCCCGACGGGTGGTCAGACACTGAAGCTTTCTTT. Translated, it gives CASSPDGWSDTEAFF.

This clonotype was seen only a few times. The V call is TRBV20-1, the J call TRBJ2-5; D not resolved. This CDR3 has 12 residues. CDR1 is DFQATT, CDR2 SNEGSKA, per germline (reference sequence). Trimming took 6 bases from V and 0 from J, leaving 8 bases between them. The CDR3 coding sequence is TGCAGTGCATACCAGTACCAAGAGACCCAGTACTTC. Its translation: CSAYQYQETQYF.